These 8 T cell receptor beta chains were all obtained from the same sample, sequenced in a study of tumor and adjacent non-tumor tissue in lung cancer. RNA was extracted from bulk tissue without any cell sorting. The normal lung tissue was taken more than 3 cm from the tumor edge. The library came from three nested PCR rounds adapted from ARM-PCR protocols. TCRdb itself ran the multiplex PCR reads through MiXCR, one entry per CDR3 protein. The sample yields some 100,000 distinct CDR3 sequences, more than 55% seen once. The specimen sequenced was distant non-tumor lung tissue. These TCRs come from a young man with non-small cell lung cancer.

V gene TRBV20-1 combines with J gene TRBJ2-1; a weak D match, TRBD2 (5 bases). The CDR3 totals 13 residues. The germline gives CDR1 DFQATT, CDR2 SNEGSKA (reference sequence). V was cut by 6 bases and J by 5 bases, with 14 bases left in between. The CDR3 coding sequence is TGCAGTGCCGCCGGGGAGAGCAACAATGAGCAGTTCTTC. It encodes CSAAGESNNEQFF.

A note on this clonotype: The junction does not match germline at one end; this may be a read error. CDR3 DNA sequence: TGTACCAGCAGTCCAGGGACTAGCGGGGGGGCCGGGGAGCTATTATTT. Its protein product is CTSSPGTSGGAGELLF. The genes are TRBV12-3 or TRBV12-4 and TRBJ2-2, with 16 bases identical to TRBD2. The CDR3 is 16 residues long.

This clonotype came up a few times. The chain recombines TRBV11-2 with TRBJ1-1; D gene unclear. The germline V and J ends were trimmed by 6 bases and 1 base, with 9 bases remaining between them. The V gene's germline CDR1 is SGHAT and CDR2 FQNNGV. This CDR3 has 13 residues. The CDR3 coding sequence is TGTGCCAGCAGTTTAAGACAGAACACTGAAGCTTTCTTT. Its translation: CASSLRQNTEAFF.

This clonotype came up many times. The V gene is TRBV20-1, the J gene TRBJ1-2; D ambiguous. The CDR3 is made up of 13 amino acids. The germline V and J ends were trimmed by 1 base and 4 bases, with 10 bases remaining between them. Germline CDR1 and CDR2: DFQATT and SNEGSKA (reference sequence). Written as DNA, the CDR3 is TGCAGTGCTAGAGGATCCAGGTTCTATGGCTACACCTTC. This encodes CSARGSRFYGYTF.

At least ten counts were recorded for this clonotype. The CDR3 spells CASSLGRINEQFF. The CDR3 DNA is TGTGCCAGCAGCTTGGGGCGGATCAATGAGCAGTTCTTC. The chain uses TRBV5-6 and TRBJ2-1; D is unresolved. The CDR3 covers 13 residues. Germline-derived CDR1 and CDR2 are SGHDT and YYEEEE. Trimming shortened V by 0 bases and J by 6 bases, and 7 bases separated the two germline ends. The variable domain in full, completed from reference TRBV5-6 and TRBJ2-1, reads DAGVTQSPTHLIKTRGQQVTLRCSPKSGHDTVSWYQQALGQGPQFIFQYYEEEERQRGNFPDRFSGHQFPNYSSELNVNALLLGDSALYLCASSLGRINEQFFGPGTRLTVL.

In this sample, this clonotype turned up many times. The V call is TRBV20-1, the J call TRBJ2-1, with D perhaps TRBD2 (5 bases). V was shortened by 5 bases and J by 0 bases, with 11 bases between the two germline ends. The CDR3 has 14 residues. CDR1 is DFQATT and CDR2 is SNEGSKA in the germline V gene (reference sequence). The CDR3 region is CSASSRYSYNEQFF. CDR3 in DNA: TGCAGTGCTTCTAGCCGTTACTCCTACAATGAGCAGTTCTTC.

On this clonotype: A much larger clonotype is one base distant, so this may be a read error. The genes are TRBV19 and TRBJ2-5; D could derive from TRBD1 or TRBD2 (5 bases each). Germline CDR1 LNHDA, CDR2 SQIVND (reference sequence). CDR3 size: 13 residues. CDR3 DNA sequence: TGTGTCAGTAGGAGTAGGGGCCTGGGGGCCCAGTACTTC. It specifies CVSRSRGLGAQYF.

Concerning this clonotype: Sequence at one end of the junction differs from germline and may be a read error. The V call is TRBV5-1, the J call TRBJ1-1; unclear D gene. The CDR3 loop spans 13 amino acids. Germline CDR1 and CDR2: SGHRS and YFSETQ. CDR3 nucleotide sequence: TGCGCCAGCAGCTTGGAGGAGGGCACTGAAACTTTCTTT. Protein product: CASSLEEGTETFF.